This T cell receptor (beta chain) was recorded in a study of OX40 agonist ivuxolimab in advanced cancers. The assay was immunoSEQ multiplex PCR, and TCRdb's table has in-frame clones only and misses some. Seen here are 45,000 to 50,000 clones, roughly 90% observed once, and the top ten hold just under 8%. This CDR3 has 13 residues. Germline V lookup: CDR1 MDHEN, CDR2 SYDVKM. The J segment lost 4 bases and the V segment lost 6 bases, leaving 4 bases of the junction unmatched. The material sequenced was CD4+ or CD8+ T cells sorted from blood, taken in a trial of the OX40 agonist ivuxolimab. V gene TRBV28 combines with J gene TRBJ2-3; TRBD1 matches 7 bases. The sequence was obtained from an adult with an advanced solid tumor such as melanoma, head and neck, liver or kidney cancer. The CDR3: CASRNTGADTQYF. The CDR3 region has the DNA TGTGCCAGCAGGAACACAGGGGCAGATACGCAGTATTTT.